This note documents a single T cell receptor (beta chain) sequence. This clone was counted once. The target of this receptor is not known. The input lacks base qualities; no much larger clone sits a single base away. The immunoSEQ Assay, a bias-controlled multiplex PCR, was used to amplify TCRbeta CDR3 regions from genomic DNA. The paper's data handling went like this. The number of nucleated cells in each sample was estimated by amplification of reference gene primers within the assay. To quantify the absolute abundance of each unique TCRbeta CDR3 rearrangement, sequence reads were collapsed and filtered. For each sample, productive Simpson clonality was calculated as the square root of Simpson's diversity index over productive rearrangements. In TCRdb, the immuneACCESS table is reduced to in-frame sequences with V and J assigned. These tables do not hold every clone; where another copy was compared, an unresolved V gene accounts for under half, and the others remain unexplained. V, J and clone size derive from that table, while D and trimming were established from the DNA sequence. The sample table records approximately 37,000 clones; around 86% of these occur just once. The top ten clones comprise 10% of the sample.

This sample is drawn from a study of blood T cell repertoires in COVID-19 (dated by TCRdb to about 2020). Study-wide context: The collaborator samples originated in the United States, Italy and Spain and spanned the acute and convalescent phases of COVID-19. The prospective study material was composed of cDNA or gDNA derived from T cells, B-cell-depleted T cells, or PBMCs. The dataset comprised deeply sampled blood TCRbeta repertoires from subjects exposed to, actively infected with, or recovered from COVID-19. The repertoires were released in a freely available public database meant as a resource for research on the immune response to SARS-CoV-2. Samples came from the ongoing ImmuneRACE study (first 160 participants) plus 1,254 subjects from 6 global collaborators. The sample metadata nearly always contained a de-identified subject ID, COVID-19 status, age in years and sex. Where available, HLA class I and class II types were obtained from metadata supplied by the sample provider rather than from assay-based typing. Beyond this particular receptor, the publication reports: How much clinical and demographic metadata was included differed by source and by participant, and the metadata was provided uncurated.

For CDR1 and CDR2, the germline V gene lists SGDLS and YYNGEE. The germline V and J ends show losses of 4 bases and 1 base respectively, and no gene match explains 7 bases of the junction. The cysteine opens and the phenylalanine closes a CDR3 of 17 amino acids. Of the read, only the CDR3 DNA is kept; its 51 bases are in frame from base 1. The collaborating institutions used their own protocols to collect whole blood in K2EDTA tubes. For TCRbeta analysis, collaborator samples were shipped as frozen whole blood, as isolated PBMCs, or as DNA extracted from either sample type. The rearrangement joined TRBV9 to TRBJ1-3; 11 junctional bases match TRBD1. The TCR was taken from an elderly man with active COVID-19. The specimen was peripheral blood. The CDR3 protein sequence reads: CASSPMDRGQSGNTIYF. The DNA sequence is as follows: TGTGCCAGCAGCCCTATGGACAGGGGGCAATCTGGAAACACCATATATTTT. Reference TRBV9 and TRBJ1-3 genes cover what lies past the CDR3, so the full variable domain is DSGVTQTPKHLITATGQRVTLRCSPRSGDLSVYWYQQSLDQGLQFLIQYYNGEERAKGNILERFSAQQFPDLHSELNLSSLELGDSALYFCASSPMDRGQSGNTIYFGEGSWLTVV.